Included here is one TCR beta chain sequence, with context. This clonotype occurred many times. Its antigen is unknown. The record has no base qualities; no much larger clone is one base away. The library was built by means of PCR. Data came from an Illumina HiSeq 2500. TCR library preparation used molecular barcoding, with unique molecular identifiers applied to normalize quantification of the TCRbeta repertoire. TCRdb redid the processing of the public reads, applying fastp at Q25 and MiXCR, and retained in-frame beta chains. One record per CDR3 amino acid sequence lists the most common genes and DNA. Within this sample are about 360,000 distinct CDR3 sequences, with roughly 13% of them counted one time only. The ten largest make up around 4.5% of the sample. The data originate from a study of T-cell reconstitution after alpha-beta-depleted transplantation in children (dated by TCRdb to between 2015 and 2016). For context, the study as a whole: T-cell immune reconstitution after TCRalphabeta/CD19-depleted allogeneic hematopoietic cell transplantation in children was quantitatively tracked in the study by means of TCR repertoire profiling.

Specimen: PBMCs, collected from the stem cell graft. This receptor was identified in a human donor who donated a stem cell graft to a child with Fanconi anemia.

The DNA sequence follows: TGCAGTGCTAGAGGGACCGGGTTGGGTGAAAAACTGTTTTTT. Its protein is CSARGTGLGEKLFF. The chain is assembled from TRBV20-1 and TRBJ1-4, with no confidently assigned D gene. According to the germline V gene (reference sequence), CDR1 reads DFQATT and CDR2 reads SNEGSKA. Relative to germline, V is 1 base shorter and J is 7 bases shorter, with 13 bases between their ends. The CDR3 starts with the cysteine, ends with the phenylalanine, and has 14 residues. CDR3 DNA is the only sequence kept; it has 42 bases, read in frame from the first base.